A single sample is the source of the 21 T cell receptor beta chains below, sequenced in a study of T cells in Graves' hyperthyroidism and ophthalmopathy (dated by TCRdb to about 2019). Libraries came from multiplex PCR. The instrument given in TCRdb is Illumina HiSeq 2000. TCR beta CDR3 regions were amplified from RNA transcripts. A first-round RT-PCR of the TCR CDR3 used the HTBI primer set with the Qiagen OneStep RT-PCR kit. TCRdb handled the public reads itself, with Q25 trimming in fastp and clone calling in MiXCR, and kept productive beta chains. Here each entry gathers all rows of one CDR3 protein and keeps the most common genes and DNA. This sample holds about 600,000 distinct CDR3 sequences; approximately 15% were observed only once. The biggest ten clones account for around 3.5% of the sample. The sequenced sample was blood. Receptors were obtained from a woman aged 40 to 49 with Graves' ophthalmopathy.

This clonotype showed up just a few times. This chain links TRBV2 with TRBJ2-2, with 8 bases matching TRBD1. The CDR3 totals 14 residues. Trimming at V came to 5 bases and at J to 7 bases, leaving 6 bases not matched to a gene. Germline-derived CDR1 and CDR2 are SNHLY and FYNNEI. Here the CDR3 DNA reads TGTGCCAGCAGTCCGGAAACAGGGGGCGGGGAGCTGTTTTTT. Its translation is CASSPETGGGELFF.

This clonotype was recorded many times. The genes are TRBV20-1 and TRBJ2-7; D is perhaps TRBD1 (5 bases). The CDR3 extends over 15 amino acids. The V gene's germline CDR1 is DFQATT and CDR2 SNEGSKA (reference sequence). V was clipped by 0 bases and J by 1 base, with 13 bases between them. The CDR3: CSARDLDNPSYEQYF. The CDR3 DNA follows: TGCAGTGCTAGAGATCTGGACAATCCGTCCTACGAGCAGTACTTC.

Comment on this clonotype: A much larger clone differs by one base, so this may be a read error. J is TRBJ2-3 and V is TRBV30; 7 bases are shared with TRBD1. The CDR3 extends over 15 amino acids. The germline V gene encodes CDR1 GTSNPN and CDR2 SVGIG (reference sequence). The CDR3 DNA sequence: TGTGCCCGGAGCCTCGCACAGGGGAGCACAGATACGCAGTATTTT. It translates to CARSLAQGSTDTQYF.

This clonotype appeared a few times. CDR3 in amino acids: CASSGTGGPTGELFF. The CDR3 region has the DNA TGTGCCAGCAGTGGGACAGGGGGCCCCACCGGGGAGCTGTTTTTT. The rearrangement joins TRBV28 to TRBJ2-2, with 12 bases lining up with TRBD1. The CDR3 spans 15 residues. Germline loops: CDR1 MDHEN, CDR2 SYDVKM. The V segment lost 5 bases and the J segment 4 bases; nucleotides outside the gene matches: 2.

As to this clonotype: A much bigger clone sits one base away, suggesting this may be a read error. The V gene is TRBV2, the J gene TRBJ1-3; no reliable D call. The CDR3 length is 16 residues. CDR1 and CDR2 (germline): SNHLY, FYNNEI. The CDR3 reads CVSSEGSGISGNTIYF. The CDR3 coding sequence is TGTGTCAGCAGTGAAGGGAGCGGGATCTCTGGAAACACCATATATTTT.

The chain carries TRBV27 and TRBJ2-7, with D perhaps matching TRBD2 (6 bases). Trimming pared 7 bases from V and 4 bases from J, leaving 20 bases between. The CDR3 is made up of 15 amino acids. From germline, CDR1 is MNHEY and CDR2 SMNVEV (reference sequence). The CDR3 sequence is CASIRRRGRVYEQYF. In DNA, the CDR3 is TGTGCCAGCATCCGACGGAGGGGCCGGGTATACGAGCAGTACTTC.

In its sample, this clonotype was seen many times. This sequence joins TRBV20-1 and TRBJ2-7; 7 nucleotides agree with TRBD1. After removal of 1 base from V and 2 bases from J, the junction contained 2 bases not matched to a gene. The CDR3 is 13 residues long. The germline gives CDR1 DFQATT, CDR2 SNEGSKA (reference sequence). The DNA for the CDR3 is TGCAGTGCTAGAGGTGACAGGGCCTACGAGCAGTACTTC. It translates to CSARGDRAYEQYF.

In this sample, this clonotype turned up many times. V and J are TRBV2 and TRBJ2-7; 7 nucleotides agree with TRBD1. From germline, CDR1 is SNHLY and CDR2 FYNNEI. The V segment lost 7 bases and the J segment 2 bases; nucleotides outside the gene matches: 5. This CDR3 comprises 13 residues. The chain's CDR3 is CASKTDRAYEQYF. The DNA of the CDR3 is TGTGCCAGCAAGACTGACAGGGCCTACGAGCAGTACTTC.

This clonotype occurred many times. The J gene is TRBJ2-5, the V gene TRBV6-1; TRBD2 agrees at 7 bases. The CDR3 length is 15 residues. The germline gives CDR1 MNHNS, CDR2 SASEGT. V lost 5 bases to trimming and J lost 5 bases; unmatched junction nucleotides: 11. The CDR3 DNA is TGTGCCAGCAGTACCTCTTTCGGGAGGATCGAGACCCAGTACTTC. Its translation is CASSTSFGRIETQYF.

This clonotype was seen a handful of times. The V call is TRBV19, the J call TRBJ1-2; D unresolved. With 3 bases removed from V and 1 base from J, the gap between germline ends came to 6 bases. The CDR3 runs 13 residues. Per germline, CDR1 LNHDA and CDR2 SQIVND (reference sequence). The chain's CDR3 is CASSIGSNYGYTF. The CDR3 DNA reads as TGTGCCAGTAGTATCGGCAGTAACTATGGCTACACCTTC.

The rearrangement uses TRBV19 and TRBJ2-5, with TRBD2 identical over 12 bases. Germline-derived CDR1 and CDR2 are LNHDA and SQIVND (reference sequence). With 4 bases clipped from V and 4 bases from J, the junction kept 10 bases outside the gene matches. The CDR3 loop spans 17 amino acids. CDR3: CASSTIRLAGEGETQYF. The DNA for the CDR3 is TGTGCCAGTAGTACGATTCGACTAGCGGGGGAGGGAGAGACCCAGTACTTC.

This clonotype has a handful of counts. The genes are TRBV20-1 and TRBJ2-3; 9 bases fit TRBD2. Looked up from germline, CDR1 is DFQATT and CDR2 is SNEGSKA (reference sequence). The CDR3 consists of 12 residues. V trimming: 4 bases; J trimming: 6 bases; junction bases outside the gene matches: 2. The CDR3 here is CSAKAGGDTQYF. The CDR3 DNA reads TGCAGTGCTAAGGCGGGGGGGGATACGCAGTATTTT.

This clonotype was observed many times. The chain is built from TRBV6-5 and TRBJ1-2; 8 bases are shared with TRBD1. In germline, CDR1 is MNHEY, CDR2 SVGAGI. The V and J ends lost 2 bases and 4 bases, in that order; junction bases with no gene match: 3. The length of the CDR3 is 14 residues. This CDR3 reads CASSYLQGGYGYTF. Here the CDR3 DNA reads TGTGCCAGCAGTTACCTACAGGGGGGCTATGGCTACACCTTC.

In its sample, this clonotype was seen a few times. The chain combines TRBV3-1 with TRBJ2-7; no clear D. Trimming shortened V by 4 bases and J by 1 base, and 8 bases separated the two germline ends. This CDR3 contains 13 residues. Per germline, CDR1 LGHDT and CDR2 YNNKEL (reference sequence). The CDR3 sequence: CASSLKTSYEQYF. Here the CDR3 DNA reads TGTGCCAGCAGCCTCAAAACATCCTACGAGCAGTACTTC.

The V call is TRBV5-7, the J call TRBJ2-1; D may be TRBD1 (6 bases). TRBV5-7 is an ORF; its function is uncertain. The CDR3 has 16 amino acids. The V and J ends lost 0 bases and 7 bases respectively, with 17 bases between them. CDR3 nucleotides: TGTGCCAGCAGCTTGGTCCCAGGGGCGCAGGGAAATGAGCAGTTCTTC. Translated, it gives CASSLVPGAQGNEQFF.

On this clonotype itself: This may be a read error, as it is one base from a much larger clone. The gene calls are TRBV2 and TRBJ2-7, with a possible D match to TRBD1 (5 bases). Germline-derived CDR1 and CDR2 are SNHLY and FYNNEI. The CDR3 length is 13 residues. CDR3 loop: CASSDRASHEQYF. The DNA of the CDR3 is TGTGCCAGCAGTGACAGGGCCTCCCACGAGCAGTACTTC.

This clonotype was seen a few times. This sequence joins TRBV27 and TRBJ2-7; unclear D gene. The CDR3 is 13 amino acids. V dropped 6 bases and J dropped 3 bases, with 12 bases sitting between them. Germline CDR1 is MNHEY and CDR2 is SMNVEV (reference sequence). The chain's CDR3 is CASSVGWSYEQYF. The CDR3 DNA follows: TGTGCCAGCAGCGTTGGTTGGAGCTACGAGCAGTACTTC.

On this clonotype: An end of the junction does not agree with germline; a read error may underlie this. This chain links TRBV29-1 with TRBJ1-4; D might be TRBD1 (5 bases). Germline CDR1 and CDR2: SQVTM and ANQGSEA. This CDR3 spans 16 amino acids. The CDR3 sequence is CSVMTASLATSEKLFF. The CDR3, as DNA: TGCAGCGTTATGACAGCTAGCCTCGCAACTAGTGAAAAACTGTTTTTT.

Notes on this clonotype: This sequence may be a read error, since a much larger clone differs from it by one base. V is TRBV2 and J is TRBJ2-2, with 14 bases aligning to TRBD2. Per the germline V gene, CDR1 is SNHLY and CDR2 is FYNNEI. The CDR3 covers 16 residues. CDR3 bases: TGTGCCGGCAGCGGACTAGCGGGAGGGAACACCGGGGAGCTGTTTTTT. Its translation is CAGSGLAGGNTGELFF.

DNA of the CDR3: TGTGCCATCAGTGCCCTGGGACAGATTAATGAAAAACTGTTTTTT. Translating gives CAISALGQINEKLFF. V usage is TRBV10-3 and J usage is TRBJ1-4; 7 bases match TRBD1. J gave up 4 bases and V 4 bases, and 6 bases lay outside the gene matches. This CDR3 has 15 amino acids. Per germline, CDR1 ENHRY and CDR2 SYGVKD.

About this clonotype: A much larger clone differs by one base, so this may be a read error. J is TRBJ1-2 and V is TRBV6-1, with D unclear. From germline, CDR1 is MNHNS and CDR2 SASEGT. The CDR3 is made up of 15 amino acids. The V end was cut by 4 bases, the J end by 2 bases, with 14 bases between. The CDR3 coding sequence is TGTGCCAGCAGTGGAGGAGGGAGCGGGAACTATGGCTACACCTTC. Amino acids: CASSGGGSGNYGYTF.